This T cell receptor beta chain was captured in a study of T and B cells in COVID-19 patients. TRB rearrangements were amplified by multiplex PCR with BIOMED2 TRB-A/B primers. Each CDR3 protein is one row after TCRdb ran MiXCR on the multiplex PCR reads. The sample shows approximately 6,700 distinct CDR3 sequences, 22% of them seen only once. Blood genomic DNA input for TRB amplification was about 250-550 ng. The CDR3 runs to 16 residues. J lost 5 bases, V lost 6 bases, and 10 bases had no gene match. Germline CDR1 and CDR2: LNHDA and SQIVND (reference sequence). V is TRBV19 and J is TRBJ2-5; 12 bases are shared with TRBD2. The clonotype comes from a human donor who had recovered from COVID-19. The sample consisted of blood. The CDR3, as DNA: TGTGCCAGTAGGGTGACTAGCGGGGGCCGGGGGGAGACCCAGTACTTC. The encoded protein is CASRVTSGGRGETQYF.